One T cell receptor (beta chain) is described in this entry. Per the germline V gene, CDR1 is MNHNS and CDR2 is SASEGT. V gave up 7 bases and J gave up 1 base; unmatched junction bases: 3. The CDR3 spans 15 residues. This sample is part of a study of shared clonotypes between healthy human individuals. Repertoires were generated with immunoSEQ multiplex PCR, while TCRdb's copy carries only in-frame clones and drops some. The sample contains 600,000 to 750,000 clones, over 55% of which appear only once. The material sequenced was memory CD4+ T cells sorted from blood. Subset denoted: CD45RA-negative fraction. This receptor was identified in a woman in her twenties or thirties in good health. The chain carries TRBV6-1 and TRBJ2-2; 10 nucleotides agree with TRBD2. As DNA, the CDR3 is TGTGCCAGCATTAGACTAGCGGGGAACACCGGGGAGCTGTTTTTT. Its protein product is CASIRLAGNTGELFF.